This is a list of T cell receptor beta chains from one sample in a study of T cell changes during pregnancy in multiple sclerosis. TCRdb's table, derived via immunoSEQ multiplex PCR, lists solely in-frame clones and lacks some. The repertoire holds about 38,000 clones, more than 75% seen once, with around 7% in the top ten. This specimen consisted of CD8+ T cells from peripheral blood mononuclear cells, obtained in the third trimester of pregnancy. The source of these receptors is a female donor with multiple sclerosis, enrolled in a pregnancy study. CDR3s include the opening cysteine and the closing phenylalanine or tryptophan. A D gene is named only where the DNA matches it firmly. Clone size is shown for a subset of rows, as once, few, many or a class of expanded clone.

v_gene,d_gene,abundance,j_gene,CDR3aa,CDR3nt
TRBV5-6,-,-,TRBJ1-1,CASSFEGTEAFF,TGTGCCAGCAGCTTCGAGGGCACTGAAGCTTTCTTT
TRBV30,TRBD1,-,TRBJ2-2,CAWSVRGQGRLGELFF,TGTGCCTGGAGTGTACGGGGACAGGGGCGACTGGGGGAGCTGTTTTTT
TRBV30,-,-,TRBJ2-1,CAYLPGSSYNEQFF,TGTGCCTACCTGCCAGGGTCATCCTACAATGAGCAGTTCTTC
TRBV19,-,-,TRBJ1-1,CASSADGSTEAFF,TGTGCCAGTAGTGCAGACGGGTCCACTGAAGCTTTCTTT
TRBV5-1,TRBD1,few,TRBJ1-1,CASSPSGQRRTEAFF,TGCGCCAGCAGCCCCTCGGGACAGCGTAGAACTGAAGCTTTCTTT
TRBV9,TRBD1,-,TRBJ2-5,CASSPPPRTGNQETQYF,TGTGCCAGCAGCCCGCCCCCCCGGACAGGTAACCAAGAGACCCAGTACTTC
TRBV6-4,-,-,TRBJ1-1,CAVIEGVLNTEAFF,TGTGCCGTTATCGAGGGAGTTTTGAACACTGAAGCTTTCTTT
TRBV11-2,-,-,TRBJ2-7,CASSLAANYYEQYF,TGTGCCAGCAGCTTAGCTGCTAACTACTACGAGCAGTACTTC
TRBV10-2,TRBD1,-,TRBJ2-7,CASSGDSLEQYF,TGCGCCAGCAGTGGGGACAGCCTCGAGCAGTACTTC
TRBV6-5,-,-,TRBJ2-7,CASSYSESYEQYF,TGTGCCAGCAGTTACTCAGAGTCCTACGAGCAGTACTTC
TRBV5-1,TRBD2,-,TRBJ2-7,CASSYSGGPTYEQYF,TGCGCCAGCAGCTACAGCGGGGGGCCTACCTACGAGCAGTACTTC
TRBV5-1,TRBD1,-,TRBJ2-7,CASSFQRDRGYEQYF,TGCGCCAGCAGCTTTCAACGGGACAGGGGTTACGAGCAGTACTTC
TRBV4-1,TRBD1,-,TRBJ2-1,CASSPLGQAPYNEQFF,TGCGCCAGCAGCCCGTTGGGACAGGCCCCCTACAATGAGCAGTTCTTC
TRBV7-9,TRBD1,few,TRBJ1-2,CASSHRGPNYGYTF,TGTGCCAGCAGCCACAGGGGGCCTAACTATGGCTACACCTTC
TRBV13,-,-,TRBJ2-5,CASSPTAQETQYF,TGTGCCAGCAGCCCGACAGCACAAGAGACCCAGTACTTC
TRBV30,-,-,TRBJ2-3,CAWSVSVVGERGDTQYF,TGTGCCTGGAGTGTATCGGTGGTCGGGGAACGGGGGGATACGCAGTATTTT
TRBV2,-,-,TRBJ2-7,CASSGQGGKIHEQYF,TGTGCCAGCAGTGGACAGGGCGGGAAAATCCACGAGCAGTACTTC
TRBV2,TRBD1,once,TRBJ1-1,CASPGQGTEAFF,TGTGCCAGCCCTGGACAGGGCACTGAAGCTTTCTTT
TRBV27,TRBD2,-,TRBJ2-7,CASSPGLAGFEQYF,TGTGCCAGCAGTCCGGGACTAGCGGGGTTCGAGCAGTACTTC
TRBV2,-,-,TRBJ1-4,CASSEALGASNEKLFF,TGTGCCAGCAGTGAAGCGCTGGGGGCTTCTAATGAAAAACTGTTTTTT
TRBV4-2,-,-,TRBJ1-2,CASSQDRGYSNYGYTF,TGTGCCAGCAGCCAAGATAGAGGGTATTCTAACTATGGCTACACCTTC
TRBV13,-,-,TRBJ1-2,CASSLSMETNYGHTF,TGTGCCAGCAGCTTATCGATGGAGACTAACTATGGCCACACCTTC
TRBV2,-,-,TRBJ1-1,CASNGQRGLNTEAFF,TGTGCCAGCAACGGTCAGAGGGGGTTGAACACTGAAGCTTTCTTT
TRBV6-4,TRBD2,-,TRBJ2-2,CASSDGSGGANTGELFF,TGTGCCAGCAGTGATGGTAGCGGGGGCGCGAACACCGGGGAGCTGTTTTTT
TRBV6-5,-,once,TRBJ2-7,CASSYGTPQTYEQYF,TGTGCCAGCAGTTACGGGACTCCACAAACCTACGAGCAGTACTTC
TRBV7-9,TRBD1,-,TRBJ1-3,CASSSRTGGDTIYF,TGTGCCAGCAGCTCCCGGACAGGAGGAGACACCATATATTTT
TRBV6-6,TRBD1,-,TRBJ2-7,CASSYSGDSSYEQYF,TGTGCCAGCAGTTACTCCGGGGACAGCTCCTACGAGCAGTACTTC
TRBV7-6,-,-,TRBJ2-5,CASSGIRETQYF,TGTGCCAGCAGCGGTATTCGGGAGACCCAGTACTTC
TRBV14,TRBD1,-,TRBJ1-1,CASSQLGGPENTEAFF,TGTGCCAGCAGCCAACTAGGGGGCCCGGAAAACACTGAAGCTTTCTTT
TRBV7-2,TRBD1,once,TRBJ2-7,CASSLGWGTAYEQYF,TGTGCCAGCAGCTTAGGGTGGGGGACAGCCTACGAGCAGTACTTC
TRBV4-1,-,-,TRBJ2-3,CASSQASGRTDTQYF,TGCGCCAGCAGCCAGGCCAGCGGCAGGACAGATACGCAGTATTTT
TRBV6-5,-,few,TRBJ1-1,CASFFGSTEAFF,TGTGCCAGCTTCTTCGGGAGCACTGAAGCTTTCTTT
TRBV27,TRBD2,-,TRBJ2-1,CASPCLLAGGHYNEQFF,TGTGCCAGCCCTTGCCTGCTAGCGGGGGGTCATTACAATGAGCAGTTCTTC
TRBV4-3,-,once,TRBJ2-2,CASSQDGRGWAGELFF,TGCGCCAGCAGCCAAGATGGCAGGGGATGGGCCGGGGAGCTGTTTTTT
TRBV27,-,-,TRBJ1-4,CASTLTGTNEKLFF,TGTGCCAGCACCTTGACAGGCACTAATGAAAAACTGTTTTTT
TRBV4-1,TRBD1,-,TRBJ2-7,CASSPWIDRGQEQYF,TGCGCCAGCAGCCCCTGGATCGACAGGGGGCAAGAGCAGTACTTC
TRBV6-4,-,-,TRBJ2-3,CASSDSPGTDTQYF,TGTGCCAGCAGTGACTCCCCCGGCACAGATACGCAGTATTTT
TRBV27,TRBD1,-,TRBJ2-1,CASKTGGSYNEQFF,TGTGCCAGCAAAACAGGGGGGTCCTACAATGAGCAGTTCTTC
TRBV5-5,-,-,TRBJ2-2,CASSLIWGDTGELFF,TGTGCCAGCAGCTTGATCTGGGGCGACACCGGGGAGCTGTTTTTT
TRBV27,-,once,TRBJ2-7,CASSADPGEQYF,TGTGCCAGCAGCGCGGATCCGGGCGAGCAGTACTTC
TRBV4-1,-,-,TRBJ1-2,CASSPIANYGYTF,TGCGCCAGCAGCCCAATAGCTAACTATGGCTACACCTTC
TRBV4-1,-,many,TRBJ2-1,CASSHQILELGGPYNEQFF,TGCGCCAGCAGCCACCAAATCCTAGAGCTCGGAGGCCCCTACAATGAGCAGTTCTTC
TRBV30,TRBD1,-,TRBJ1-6,CAWSAGTGVRSPLHF,TGTGCCTGGAGTGCCGGGACAGGGGTTCGGTCACCCCTCCACTTT
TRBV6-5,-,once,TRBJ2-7,CASGPTDYEQYF,TGTGCCAGCGGGCCGACCGACTACGAGCAGTACTTC
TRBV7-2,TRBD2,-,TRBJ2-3,CASSYYSGEGDTQYF,TGTGCCAGCAGCTATTATAGCGGGGAAGGAGATACGCAGTATTTT
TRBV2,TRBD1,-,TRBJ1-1,CASSTNGQGLMNTEAFF,TGTGCCAGCAGTACGAATGGACAGGGACTTATGAACACTGAAGCTTTCTTT
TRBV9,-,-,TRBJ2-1,CASSVVGGGDEQFF,TGTGCCAGCAGCGTAGTAGGGGGGGGTGATGAGCAGTTCTTC
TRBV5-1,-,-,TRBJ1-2,CASSLGVYGYTF,TGCGCCAGCAGCTTAGGGGTGTATGGCTACACCTTC
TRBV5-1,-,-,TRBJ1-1,CASSPPQGGPNTEAFF,TGCGCCAGCAGCCCCCCTCAGGGAGGCCCGAACACTGAAGCTTTCTTT